These T cell receptor beta chains were read from a single sample in a study of beta chain features in type 1 diabetes. The repertoire was sequenced with immunoSEQ multiplex PCR; TCRdb's copy has only in-frame clones and lacks some. The sample yields 200,000 to 250,000 clones, over 8.5% seen once. The sample consisted of naive CD4+ T cells from blood. These receptor sequences come from a woman aged 18 to 35 in good health. Each CDR3 is given with its conserved first and last residue. D genes are given only for firm matches. A clone size is listed for some rows: how often the clone was seen (once, few, many), or a class if it is expanded.

clone size | J gene | V gene | D gene | CDR3 DNA | CDR3 protein
. | TRBJ1-1 | TRBV5-1 | TRBD1 | TGCGCCAGCAGCTTGGGGGTGGCAGGGGGCACTGAAGCTTTCTTT | CASSLGVAGGTEAFF
once | TRBJ1-4 | TRBV4-2 | . | TGTGCCAGCAGCCAAGGACCCCCAGGTACTAATGAAAAACTGTTTTTT | CASSQGPPGTNEKLFF
few | TRBJ2-7 | TRBV7-9 | . | TGTGCCAGCAGCTACACAGGTAGCTCCTACGAGCAGTACTTC | CASSYTGSSYEQYF
few | TRBJ1-1 | TRBV19 | . | TGTGCCAGTGGGATGACAGTGAACACTGAAGCTTTCTTT | CASGMTVNTEAFF
few | TRBJ2-7 | TRBV4-1 | . | TGTGCCAGCAGCCAAGATCATGCTAGCACCTACGAGCAGTACTTC | CASSQDHASTYEQYF
. | TRBJ2-7 | TRBV5-6 | TRBD1 | TGTGCCAGCAGCTTAAGACAGGGAGTCTACGAGCAGTACTTC | CASSLRQGVYEQYF
. | TRBJ2-6 | TRBV7-9 | . | TGTGCCAGCAGCTATCTTTCTGGGGCCAACGTCCTGACTTTC | CASSYLSGANVLTF
. | TRBJ2-3 | TRBV18 | . | TGTGCCAGCTCCATGGACTATTCAGCAGATACGCAGTATTTT | CASSMDYSADTQYF
. | TRBJ1-1 | TRBV29-1 | TRBD1 | TGCAGCGCATCGACAGGGGGAAACACTGAAGCTTTCTTT | CSASTGGNTEAFF
few | TRBJ2-3 | TRBV5-8 | . | TGTGCCAGCAGCCCAGGACTATCCGCCAGAGGTACGCAGTATTTT | CASSPGLSARGTQYF
many | TRBJ1-1 | TRBV30 | . | TGTGCCTGGAGTAACACCCTGAAGAACACTGAAGCTTTCTTT | CAWSNTLKNTEAFF
. | TRBJ1-2 | TRBV14 | . | TGTGCCAGCAGCCAATATACCAGGGGCGACTACTATGGCTACACCTTC | CASSQYTRGDYYGYTF
few | TRBJ2-1 | TRBV2 | TRBD2 | TGTGCCAGCAAAATTTCTAGCGGGTACAATGAGCAGTTCTTC | CASKISSGYNEQFF
few | TRBJ2-5 | TRBV5-1 | TRBD2 | TGCGCCAGCAGCTTGGACCCTAGCGGCGTCCAAGAGACCCAGTACTTC | CASSLDPSGVQETQYF
. | TRBJ1-2 | TRBV7-9 | . | TGTGCCAGCAGCTTAGTTGTAGGGGCCGCTATTGGAGATGGCTACACCTTC | CASSLVVGAAIGDGYTF
. | TRBJ2-3 | TRBV5-1 | TRBD2 | TGCGCCAGCAGATGGGGCGGGAGTGGGGCAGATACGCAGTATTTT | CASRWGGSGADTQYF
. | TRBJ1-4 | TRBV18 | TRBD1 | TGTGCCAGCTCACGGGCCAGGGGGCAAACTAATGAAAAACTGTTTTTT | CASSRARGQTNEKLFF
few | TRBJ1-1 | TRBV5-1 | . | TGCGCCAGCAATAGGGGAGGGACTGAAGCTTTCTTT | CASNRGGTEAFF
few | TRBJ2-7 | TRBV5-5 | TRBD2 | TGTGCCAGCAGCTTGAACGGGAGGGCCTTTTACGAGCAGTACTTC | CASSLNGRAFYEQYF
few | TRBJ2-3 | TRBV29-1 | . | TGCAGCGTGATAGACAGAGCTAGCACAGATACGCAGTATTTT | CSVIDRASTDTQYF
few | TRBJ2-7 | TRBV30 | TRBD2 | TGTGCCTGGAGTGAGGGACTAGGTCTTGAGCAGTACTTC | CAWSEGLGLEQYF
. | TRBJ1-1 | TRBV18 | . | TGTGCCAGCTCACCGAAGGGGTGGAGCACTGAAGCTTTCTTT | CASSPKGWSTEAFF
few | TRBJ2-3 | TRBV19 | TRBD1 | TGTGCCAGTAGTCTCGGACAGGGGGCCGGCACAGATACGCAGTATTTT | CASSLGQGAGTDTQYF
few | TRBJ2-7 | TRBV7-2 | TRBD1 | TGTGCCAGCAGCTTAGAGGGGGCCGCCTTGTACTTC | CASSLEGAALYF
few | TRBJ1-1 | TRBV20-1 | . | TGCAGTGCTAGAGACTTAACTGAAGCTTTCTTT | CSARDLTEAFF
. | TRBJ1-1 | TRBV21-1 | . | TGTGCCAGCAGGATTCCCGGTAACAACACTGAAGCTTTCTTT | CASRIPGNNTEAFF
few | TRBJ1-5 | TRBV11-2 | . | TGTGCCAGCAGCTTATCCTCTAGCGATCAGCCCCAGCATTTT | CASSLSSSDQPQHF